A single sample is the source of the 24 T cell receptor beta chains below, sequenced in a study of shared clonotypes between healthy human individuals. Sequencing used immunoSEQ multiplex PCR; TCRdb keeps in-frame clones, though not all of them. This table holds under 1,100,000 clones, approximately 68% found once. The sequencing sample was made of memory CD4+ T cells sorted from blood. Subset defined: CD45RA-negative fraction. Receptor source: a man between 18 and 35 years old in good health.

In nucleotides, the CDR3 is TGTGCCAGCAGTCGTACCGGGACTACTTATGAGACCCAGTACTTC. Amino acids: CASSRTGTTYETQYF. The chain uses TRBV11-2 and TRBJ2-5; 7 positions match TRBD2. Trimming cost V 6 bases and J 5 bases; bases outside gene matches: 12. Germline assignment: CDR1 SGHAT and CDR2 FQNNGV. The CDR3 length is 15 residues.

The rearrangement joins TRBV21-1 to TRBJ1-4. TRBV21-1 corresponds to a pseudogene. The CDR3 spans 14 residues. The chain's CDR3 is CASSIRLDFPLLFF. DNA for the CDR3: TGTGCCAGCAGCATACGACTCGACTTCCCCCTTCTGTTTTTT.

This chain links TRBV11-1 with TRBJ1-6; D gene unclear. The CDR3 consists of 14 residues. Deletions cut 5 bases from V and 2 bases from J, with 7 bases between. Germline CDR1 reads SGHAT; CDR2 reads FQDESV (reference sequence). CDR3 residues: CASSPWAYNSPLHF. DNA for the CDR3: TGTGCCAGCAGCCCTTGGGCCTATAATTCACCCCTCCACTTT.

The CDR3 bases are TGTGCCCCCCTTCCGGGTCTAGGGTTAGAGACCCAGTACTTC. Encoded protein: CAPLPGLGLETQYF. The V gene is TRBV6-1, the J gene TRBJ2-5; D remains unclear. V dropped 11 bases and J dropped 4 bases, with 20 bases sitting between them. CDR3 size: 14 residues. Germline lookup yields CDR1 MNHNS and CDR2 SASEGT.

This chain joins TRBV2 and TRBJ2-6; D remains ambiguous. Germline CDR1 reads SNHLY; CDR2 reads FYNNEI. There are 15 residues in the CDR3. V was trimmed by 2 bases and J by 2 bases, leaving 7 bases between them. The DNA for the CDR3 is TGTGCCAGCAGTGAAACGGATCCTGGGGCCAACGTCCTGACTTTC. This translates into CASSETDPGANVLTF. Based on the CDR3 plus reference TRBV2 and TRBJ2-6, the full variable domain is EPEVTQTPSHQVTQMGQEVILRCVPISNHLYFYWYRQILGQKVEFLVSFYNNEISEKSEIFDDQFSVERPDGSNFTLKIRSTKLEDSAMYFCASSETDPGANVLTFGAGSRLTVL.

The V call is TRBV14, the J call TRBJ1-3; tentatively, D is TRBD1 (5 bases). The length of the CDR3 is 19 residues. CDR1 is SGHDN, CDR2 FVKESK, per germline. V was pared by 0 bases and J by 0 bases, with 18 bases between. The CDR3 DNA reads TGTGCCAGCAGCCAAGACTGGGGGGATAACCTACTCTCTGGAAACACCATATATTTT. Its protein is CASSQDWGDNLLSGNTIYF.

V gene TRBV5-4 combines with J gene TRBJ1-6; TRBD1 is a possible D gene (5 bases). With 3 bases removed from V and 16 bases from J, the gap between germline ends came to 17 bases. The V gene's germline CDR1 is SGHNT and CDR2 YYREEE (reference sequence). The CDR3 runs to 13 residues. The CDR3 region is CASSSVDRDLLHF. CDR3 nucleotide sequence: TGTGCCAGCAGCTCGGTCGATAGGGACCTGCTCCACTTT.

V usage is TRBV5-1 and J usage is TRBJ1-2; 7 bases map to TRBD1. V gave up 4 bases and J gave up 6 bases; unmatched junction bases: 9. The CDR3 length is 14 residues. Germline CDR1 and CDR2: SGHRS and YFSETQ. Here the CDR3 reads CASSQGQSMNGYTF. The CDR3 DNA follows: TGCGCCAGCAGCCAGGGACAGAGTATGAATGGCTACACCTTC.

V is TRBV11-2 and J is TRBJ1-3; D remains ambiguous. The CDR3 contains 17 residues. The V and J ends lost 1 base and 0 bases respectively, with 13 bases between them. Germline CDR1 and CDR2: SGHAT and FQNNGV. CDR3 nucleotides: TGTGCCAGCAGCTTAGTTCGCACCACATCCTCTGGAAACACCATATATTTT. Its protein is CASSLVRTTSSGNTIYF.

As regards this clone: Other DNA sequences of this sample code for an identical CDR3. V gene TRBV5-6 combines with J gene TRBJ2-7; D uncertain. The CDR3 consists of 13 residues. Trimming stripped 0 bases from V and 3 bases from J, with 7 bases between. Germline CDR1 reads SGHDT; CDR2 reads YYEEEE. The CDR3 sequence is CASSLGRFYEQYF. The CDR3 DNA is TGTGCCAGCAGCTTGGGGCGGTTCTACGAGCAGTACTTC.

The chain has TRBV5-1 and TRBJ2-3, with D unresolved. V was clipped by 0 bases and J by 6 bases, with 8 bases between them. The CDR3 extends over 13 amino acids. Germline CDR1 and CDR2: SGHRS and YFSETQ. Written as DNA, the CDR3 is TGCGCCAGCAGCTTGGATGCGAGGGATACGCAGTATTTT. It encodes CASSLDARDTQYF.

The chain combines TRBV6-6 with TRBJ1-5; D gene unclear. Germline V gene lookup returns CDR1 MNHNY and CDR2 SVGAGI (reference sequence). CDR3 size: 14 residues. Trimming stripped 6 bases from V and 0 bases from J, with 9 bases between. The CDR3 nucleotides read TGTGCCAGCAGGCCCATTATTAGCAATCAGCCCCAGCATTTT. Its protein product is CASRPIISNQPQHF.

V gene TRBV2 combines with J gene TRBJ1-2, with 9 bases aligning to TRBD1. This CDR3 has 13 residues. J gave up 5 bases and V 6 bases, and 4 bases lay outside the gene matches. Germline V gene data show CDR1 as SNHLY and CDR2 as FYNNEI. The CDR3 bases are TGTGCCAGCAGGGGACAGGGAAGGTATGGCTACACCTTC. It specifies CASRGQGRYGYTF.

This clone was counted only a few times. This chain joins TRBV28 and TRBJ2-2; the D call may be TRBD1 or TRBD2 (5 bases each). The ends were cut back, 11 bases at V and 0 bases at J, with 13 bases in the middle. This CDR3 region has 14 residues. Germline loops: CDR1 MDHEN, CDR2 SYDVKM. CDR3 protein: CAVRGRANTGELFF. The CDR3 region has the DNA TGTGCCGTAAGGGGACGGGCGAACACCGGGGAGCTGTTTTTT.

The chain combines TRBV5-1 with TRBJ1-4; no reliable D call. The CDR3 has 13 residues. V lost 4 bases to trimming and J lost 7 bases, with 11 bases between them. Looked up from germline, CDR1 is SGHRS and CDR2 is YFSETQ. In DNA, the CDR3 is TGCGCCAGCAGCGGTGGCCTAACTGAAAAACTGTTTTTT. As protein: CASSGGLTEKLFF.

The V and J genes are TRBV18 and TRBJ1-2; D remains unclear. Germline-derived CDR1 and CDR2 are KGHSH and LQKENI. This CDR3 has 14 residues. The V end lost 6 bases, the J end lost 3 bases, and 14 bases lay between the germline ends. CDR3 region: CASSPGSGDYGYTF. In DNA, the CDR3 is TGTGCCAGCTCCCCGGGATCTGGGGACTATGGCTACACCTTC.

This clone was seen more than once but under ten times. The rearrangement uses TRBV19 and TRBJ1-5, with D maybe TRBD1 (5 bases). From germline, CDR1 is LNHDA and CDR2 SQIVND (reference sequence). The V end lost 4 bases, the J end lost 8 bases, and 18 bases lay between the germline ends. The CDR3 runs 15 residues. The chain's CDR3 is CASSTHSGTSEPQHF. The CDR3 region has the DNA TGTGCCAGTAGTACCCATTCCGGGACCAGTGAGCCCCAGCATTTT.

This clone came up many times. At the DNA level, this CDR3 is encoded by other sequences in the same sample as well. The chain has TRBV2 and TRBJ1-2; 9 bases line up with TRBD1. V was pared by 4 bases and J by 8 bases, with 2 bases of the junction left unmatched. Germline V gives CDR1 SNHLY, CDR2 FYNNEI. CDR3 length: 12 amino acids. Here the CDR3 reads CASSGTGGGYTF. CDR3 bases: TGTGCCAGCAGTGGAACAGGGGGCGGCTACACCTTC.

The table lists this clone with a count of one. A far larger clone is a single base away, which makes a read error likely. This chain joins TRBV7-9 and TRBJ2-7; TRBD2 agrees at 7 bases. The CDR3 spans 17 residues. Looked up from germline, CDR1 is SEHNR and CDR2 is FQNEAQ (reference sequence). Losses at the gene ends were 5 bases for V and 0 bases for J; bases not matched to a gene: 13. This CDR3 is CASSGSTTSDGSYEQYF. CDR3 bases: TGTGCCAGCAGCGGATCGACAACTAGCGATGGCTCCTACGAGCAGTACTTC.

This clone was observed a handful of times. This rearrangement joins TRBV5-1 to TRBJ1-2; 9 bases line up with TRBD1. The germline V gene encodes CDR1 SGHRS and CDR2 YFSETQ. This CDR3 comprises 15 residues. Germline trimming cut 5 bases from V and 2 bases from J; bases unmatched to any gene: 7. The CDR3 sequence is CASRLPGQGNYGYTF. The CDR3 DNA reads as TGCGCCAGCAGGCTCCCGGGACAGGGAAACTATGGCTACACCTTC.

This clone appeared a few times. The J gene is TRBJ1-6, the V gene TRBV28, with D possibly TRBD1 on 5 matching bases. The germline V gene has CDR1 MDHEN and CDR2 SYDVKM. This CDR3 has 17 residues. V lost 4 bases to trimming and J lost 6 bases, with 19 bases between them. The CDR3 sequence: CASSSPGQRGTNSPLHF. Here the CDR3 DNA reads TGTGCCAGCAGTTCCCCGGGTCAAAGAGGGACTAATTCACCCCTCCACTTT.

The chain uses TRBV11-3 and TRBJ2-3, with D perhaps being TRBD1 or TRBD2 (6 bases each). Per the germline V gene, CDR1 is SGHNT and CDR2 is YENEEA. Deletions cut 6 bases from V and 1 base from J, with 14 bases between. The CDR3 spans 15 residues. For the CDR3, the DNA is TGTGCCAGCAGTCCCTCGAGGGGGGGCACAGATACGCAGTATTTT. This codes for CASSPSRGGTDTQYF.

The genes are TRBV28 and TRBJ2-7; 9 bases line up with TRBD2. CDR1 and CDR2 from the germline V gene are MDHEN and SYDVKM. J lost 3 bases, V lost 9 bases, and 9 bases had no gene match. This CDR3 is 14 amino acids long. CDR3 amino acids: CASLAGSTDYEQYF. DNA of the CDR3: TGTGCCAGTCTAGCGGGGTCGACGGACTACGAGCAGTACTTC.

The chain couples TRBV5-1 to TRBJ2-5; TRBD2 matches 11 bases. The CDR3 is 15 amino acids. After removal of 4 bases from V and 5 bases from J, the junction contained 7 bases not matched to a gene. Germline assignment: CDR1 SGHRS and CDR2 YFSETQ. The DNA of the CDR3 is TGCGCCAGCAGCAGGGGGACTAGCGGCCTGGAGACCCAGTACTTC. Translated, it gives CASSRGTSGLETQYF.